Below are 28 T cell receptor beta chains sequenced from a single sample in a study of cytomegalovirus exposure and HLA in healthy donors. The PCR had 60 Vbeta and 13 Jbeta primers. Generated by immunoSEQ multiplex PCR, the TCRdb table keeps only in-frame clones and is missing some. Of 100,000 to 150,000 clones listed, less than 85% are singletons. The sequenced sample was PBMCs. The receptor source for this set is a man in his forties in good health and CMV-seronegative.

The chain uses TRBV5-5 and TRBJ2-3, with 9 bases matching TRBD1. Germline values: CDR1 SGHKS, CDR2 YYEKEE (reference sequence). After removal of 3 bases from V and 1 base from J, the junction contained 9 bases not matched to a gene. The CDR3 is made up of 17 amino acids. CDR3 bases: TGTGCCAGCAGCTCCCGGAGACGGGACAGGGGCACAGATACGCAGTATTTT. It yields the protein CASSSRRRDRGTDTQYF.

This rearrangement joins TRBV30 to TRBJ1-2; 8 bases agree with TRBD1. Per germline, CDR1 GTSNPN and CDR2 SVGIG (reference sequence). There are 13 residues in the CDR3. The V segment lost 5 bases and the J segment 4 bases; nucleotides outside the gene matches: 6. CDR3 sequence (DNA): TGTGCCTGGGACAGGGGACTGAGCTATGGCTACACCTTC. Its protein is CAWDRGLSYGYTF.

This clone has only one observation. The chain links TRBV30 to TRBJ2-5; D is possibly TRBD2 (7 bases). The CDR3 has 13 amino acids. The germline V and J ends were trimmed by 2 bases and 2 bases, with 9 bases remaining between them. Germline V lookup: CDR1 GTSNPN, CDR2 SVGIG (reference sequence). The CDR3 DNA reads TGTGCCTGGAGTCGGGGGGCACAAGAGACCCAGTACTTC. Its translation: CAWSRGAQETQYF.

This clone appeared a few times. The V and J genes are TRBV6-1 and TRBJ2-7; TRBD2 matches 7 bases. The CDR3 is made up of 11 amino acids. V lost 8 bases, J lost 7 bases, and 5 bases stayed unmatched. Germline assignment: CDR1 MNHNS and CDR2 SASEGT. CDR3 loop: CASGGGREQYF. In nucleotides, the CDR3 is TGTGCCAGCGGGGGGGGTAGGGAGCAGTACTTC.

The genes are TRBV6-1 and TRBJ2-7, with D possibly being TRBD1 (5 bases). This CDR3 has 13 residues. Per the germline V gene, CDR1 is MNHNS and CDR2 is SASEGT. Deletions cut 6 bases from V and 2 bases from J, with 11 bases between. The CDR3 here is CASSLTVTYEQYF. CDR3 nucleotide sequence: TGTGCCAGCAGCCTGACAGTTACCTACGAGCAGTACTTC.

V and J are TRBV5-1 and TRBJ1-4, with 7 bases lining up with TRBD1. Unmatched junction bases numbered 5, after V lost 3 bases and J lost 3 bases. This CDR3 has 15 amino acids. Germline CDR1 reads SGHRS; CDR2 reads YFSETQ. CDR3 protein: CASSSTGRPNEKLFF. CDR3 nucleotides: TGCGCCAGCAGCTCGACAGGGAGGCCTAATGAAAAACTGTTTTTT.

The chain's CDR3 is CASSLTTGFRGEAFF. In DNA form, the CDR3 reads TGTGCCAGCAGCTTAACGACAGGCTTTAGGGGAGAAGCTTTCTTT. The rearrangement links TRBV5-4 to TRBJ1-1; D might be TRBD1 (6 bases). The CDR3 has 15 residues. The V and J ends lost 2 bases and 8 bases respectively, with 19 bases between them. The germline V gene has CDR1 SGHNT and CDR2 YYREEE (reference sequence).

This clone turned up a few times. V usage is TRBV7-9 and J usage is TRBJ2-3; 7 nucleotides agree with TRBD1. The CDR3 is made up of 16 amino acids. The V gene's germline CDR1 is SEHNR and CDR2 FQNEAQ (reference sequence). Losses at the gene ends were 3 bases for V and 3 bases for J; bases not matched to a gene: 9. CDR3: CASSFEQGRGTDTQYF. CDR3 bases: TGTGCCAGCAGCTTCGAACAGGGGCGCGGGACAGATACGCAGTATTTT. The full variable domain, completed using reference TRBV7-9 and TRBJ2-3, is DTGVSQNPRHKITKRGQNVTFRCDPISEHNRLYWYRQTLGQGPEFLTYFQNEAQLEKSRLLSDRFSAERPKGSFSTLEIQRTEQGDSAMYLCASSFEQGRGTDTQYFGPGTRLTVL.

This chain joins TRBV4-1 and TRBJ2-2, with TRBD2 matching 8 bases. Trimming at V came to 2 bases and at J to 7 bases, leaving 9 bases not matched to a gene. The CDR3 is 16 residues long. Germline V gene lookup returns CDR1 MGHRA and CDR2 YSYEKL. This CDR3 is CASSQREAGGGGELFF. In DNA form, the CDR3 reads TGCGCCAGCAGCCAACGAGAGGCCGGGGGGGGCGGGGAGCTGTTTTTT.

The V gene is TRBV10-3, the J gene TRBJ2-7; 7 nucleotides line up with TRBD2. The CDR3 is made up of 12 amino acids. With 7 bases clipped from V and 3 bases from J, the junction kept 3 bases outside the gene matches. The V gene's germline CDR1 is ENHRY and CDR2 SYGVKD. This CDR3 reads CAIKRGDYEQYF. The CDR3 DNA reads TGTGCCATCAAACGGGGGGACTACGAGCAGTACTTC.

J is TRBJ2-3 and V is TRBV5-1, with D uncertain. Deletions cut 0 bases from V and 7 bases from J, with 9 bases between. The CDR3 sequence is 13 residues long. CDR1 SGHRS and CDR2 YFSETQ come from the germline V gene. DNA for the CDR3: TGCGCCAGCAGCTTGGGAGTCGAAAATACGCAGTATTTT. Protein sequence: CASSLGVENTQYF.

The rearrangement joins TRBV18 to TRBJ1-4; 10 bases are a match to TRBD1. This CDR3 comprises 16 residues. V was pared by 3 bases and J by 0 bases, with 1 base of the junction left unmatched. Germline-derived CDR1 and CDR2 are KGHSH and LQKENI. CDR3 coding DNA: TGTGCCAGCTCACCCGGGACAGGGGCAACTAATGAAAAACTGTTTTTT. Protein: CASSPGTGATNEKLFF. The entire variable domain, with the rest obtained from reference TRBV18 and TRBJ1-4, is as follows: NAGVMQNPRHLVRRRGQEARLRCSPMKGHSHVYWYRQLPEEGLKFMVYLQKENIIDESGMPKERFSAEFPKEGPSILRIQQVVRGDSAAYFCASSPGTGATNEKLFFGSGTQLSVL.

The chain joins TRBV5-1 to TRBJ2-3; weak D call: TRBD1 (6 bases). The germline V and J ends were trimmed by 2 bases and 5 bases, with 9 bases remaining between them. The V gene's germline CDR1 is SGHRS and CDR2 YFSETQ. The CDR3 consists of 13 residues. The CDR3 loop reads CASSFEGEDTQYF. The CDR3 nucleotides are TGCGCCAGCAGCTTTGAGGGGGAAGATACGCAGTATTTT.

This chain joins TRBV5-1 and TRBJ1-1; 8 bases are a match to TRBD1. In germline, CDR1 is SGHRS, CDR2 YFSETQ. The CDR3 spans 16 residues. V lost 6 bases and J lost 6; bases outside the gene matches: 16. CDR3 sequence: CASTRGLDRADPEAFF. CDR3 DNA sequence: TGCGCCAGCACCCGGGGGTTGGACAGGGCCGACCCTGAAGCTTTCTTT. Complete variable domain (other parts from reference TRBV5-1 and TRBJ1-1): KAGVTQTPRYLIKTRGQQVTLSCSPISGHRSVSWYQQTPGQGLQFLFEYFSETQRNKGNFPGRFSGRQFSNSRSEMNVSTLELGDSALYLCASTRGLDRADPEAFFGQGTRLTVV.

The J gene is TRBJ1-1, the V gene TRBV4-2, with 11 bases that match TRBD1. The CDR3 covers 17 residues. From germline, CDR1 is LGHNA and CDR2 YNFKEQ. V dropped 4 bases and J dropped 5; count of bases not matched to a gene: 12. CDR3 loop: CASSRPPGQGVFTEAFF. In DNA form, the CDR3 reads TGTGCCAGCAGCCGGCCTCCGGGACAGGGGGTTTTTACTGAAGCTTTCTTT.

The chain combines TRBV6-5 with TRBJ2-7; no firm D call. CDR3 size: 14 residues. V was clipped by 5 bases and J by 0 bases, with 11 bases between them. Germline lookup yields CDR1 MNHEY and CDR2 SVGAGI. CDR3 region: CASSRGTISYEQYF. CDR3 nucleotide sequence: TGTGCCAGCAGTCGCGGCACAATCTCCTACGAGCAGTACTTC.

The DNA for the CDR3 is TGTGCCAGCAAGACAGGGGGCTCGGACGAGCAGTACTTC. As protein: CASKTGGSDEQYF. This chain connects TRBV28 to TRBJ2-7, with 10 bases matching TRBD1. The germline gives CDR1 MDHEN, CDR2 SYDVKM. V dropped 7 bases and J dropped 5; count of bases not matched to a gene: 5. The CDR3 is 13 residues long.

The rearrangement joins TRBV5-1 to TRBJ2-7; D is unclear. V lost 4 bases, J lost 0 bases, and 11 bases lay in between. The germline V gene encodes CDR1 SGHRS and CDR2 YFSETQ. The CDR3 spans 14 residues. Here the CDR3 reads CASSPGSSSYEQYF. In DNA, the CDR3 is TGCGCCAGCAGCCCAGGATCAAGCTCCTACGAGCAGTACTTC.

J is TRBJ2-5 and V is TRBV9; a weak D match, TRBD2 (6 bases). The CDR3 has 14 residues. The V and J ends lost 2 bases and 5 bases respectively, with 13 bases between them. In germline, CDR1 is SGDLS, CDR2 YYNGEE. Here the CDR3 DNA reads TGTGCCAGCAGCGTCCTAGCGAGACCGGAGACCCAGTACTTC. This codes for CASSVLARPETQYF. Combining the CDR3 with reference TRBV9 and TRBJ2-5 gives the whole variable domain DSGVTQTPKHLITATGQRVTLRCSPRSGDLSVYWYQQSLDQGLQFLIQYYNGEERAKGNILERFSAQQFPDLHSELNLSSLELGDSALYFCASSVLARPETQYFGPGTRLLVL.

The genes are TRBV2 and TRBJ2-1; 8 nucleotides line up with TRBD2. The length of the CDR3 is 13 residues. The germline V gene has CDR1 SNHLY and CDR2 FYNNEI. J lost 5 bases, V lost 7 bases, and 4 bases had no gene match. The CDR3 reads CASKTSEHNEQFF. DNA for the CDR3: TGTGCCAGCAAGACTAGCGAACACAATGAGCAGTTCTTC.

J is TRBJ2-1 and V is TRBV29-1; the D gene is possibly TRBD1 (6 bases). CDR3 length: 12 residues. V was pared by 3 bases and J by 5 bases, with 8 bases between. Germline CDR1 SQVTM, CDR2 ANQGSEA. In nucleotides, the CDR3 is TGCAGCGTTGACAGGGGCAACAATGAGCAGTTCTTC. Residues: CSVDRGNNEQFF.

The J gene is TRBJ1-5, the V gene TRBV19; TRBD1 might be the D (6 bases). Germline CDR1 reads LNHDA; CDR2 reads SQIVND (reference sequence). There are 15 residues in the CDR3. Trimming removed 4 bases from V and 4 bases from J, with 14 bases in between. The CDR3 DNA reads as TGTGCCAGTAGTACCAACAGGGTTGGGAATCAGCCCCAGCATTTT. The encoded protein is CASSTNRVGNQPQHF.

This clone showed up just once. V is TRBV18 and J is TRBJ1-6, with 9 bases that match TRBD1. Trimming took 0 bases from V and 8 from J; bases not matched to a gene: 2. CDR3 length: 15 residues. Looked up from germline, CDR1 is KGHSH and CDR2 is LQKENI. CDR3 loop: CASSPPTGGDSPLHF. In DNA, the CDR3 is TGTGCCAGCTCACCACCGACAGGGGGGGATTCACCCCTCCACTTT.

The chain links TRBV21-1 to TRBJ1-1; TRBD1 was called by the table and not checked on the DNA. TRBV21-1 is an annotated pseudogene. This CDR3 spans 15 amino acids. The CDR3 is CASSPKQGAGTEAFF. CDR3 nucleotides: TGTGCCAGCAGCCCCAAACAGGGGGCTGGAACTGAAGCTTTCTTT.

This clone has just one count. The chain has TRBV5-1 and TRBJ2-1, with 9 bases identical to TRBD1. From germline, CDR1 is SGHRS and CDR2 YFSETQ. V trimming: 0 bases; J trimming: 8 bases; junction bases outside the gene matches: 9. The CDR3 runs 16 residues. CDR3 DNA sequence: TGCGCCAGCAGCTTGGGCACCGGGACAGGGACGGATGAGCAGTTCTTC. It specifies CASSLGTGTGTDEQFF.

The rearrangement joins TRBV5-6 to TRBJ1-1; TRBD1 matches at 7 bases. The J segment lost 8 bases and the V segment lost 4 bases, leaving 17 bases of the junction unmatched. Germline V gene data show CDR1 as SGHDT and CDR2 as YYEEEE. This CDR3 has 16 amino acids. CDR3 nucleotides: TGTGCCAGCAGCCCCCCCGGACAGGTGGGACTGGGGGAAGCTTTCTTT. Translated: CASSPPGQVGLGEAFF.

This chain uses TRBV13 with TRBJ1-1; 8 bases are a match to TRBD1. The length of the CDR3 is 14 residues. Germline values: CDR1 PRHDT, CDR2 FYEKMQ (reference sequence). With 7 bases clipped from V and 5 bases from J, the junction kept 9 bases outside the gene matches. The CDR3 reads CASNRNRGDTEAFF. In DNA, the CDR3 is TGTGCCAGCAACAGAAACAGGGGGGATACTGAAGCTTTCTTT.

The chain is built from TRBV5-6 and TRBJ2-7, with a tentative D call TRBD1 (6 bases). Between the trimmed V and J ends, which lost 2 bases and 3 bases, there was a span of 9 bases. The CDR3 extends over 13 amino acids. Germline CDR1 is SGHDT and CDR2 is YYEEEE. CDR3 DNA: TGTGCCAGCAGCTTACCGGACAGCTACGAGCAGTACTTC. It specifies CASSLPDSYEQYF.